The 17 T cell receptor beta chains below all came from one sample that was sequenced in a study of blood T cell repertoires in COVID-19. Sequencing used immunoSEQ multiplex PCR; TCRdb keeps in-frame clones, though not all of them. Found here are roughly 200,000 clones, almost 85% of them singletons; the top ten hold more than 4.5%. Source material: peripheral blood. All receptors come from a woman between 65 and 79 years old with active or convalescent COVID-19.

This clone was counted once. The V call is TRBV12-2, the J call TRBJ1-1; the table's D gene call, TRBD1, was not cross checked with the DNA. TRBV12-2 is a recognized pseudogene. The CDR3 loop spans 18 amino acids. The CDR3 sequence: CASRLARPLTGGKTEAFF. The CDR3 nucleotides read TGTGCAAGTCGCTTAGCGAGACCCTTGACAGGGGGGAAGACTGAAGCTTTCTTT.

This clone showed up just once. An end of the junction differs from the germline gene, which may be a read error. The rearrangement joins TRBV29-1 to TRBJ2-1; TRBD2 aligns across 12 bases. The CDR3 has 13 residues. Germline CDR1 reads SQVTM; CDR2 reads ANQGSEA. CDR3 DNA sequence: TGCAGTGTTGTGGGACTAGCGGGCAATGAGCAGTTCTTC. It translates to CSVVGLAGNEQFF.

The gene calls are TRBV7-8 and TRBJ2-3, with 12 bases lining up with TRBD2. The CDR3 spans 16 residues. The V segment lost 3 bases and the J segment 6 bases; nucleotides outside the gene matches: 7. Germline V gives CDR1 SGHVS, CDR2 FQNEAQ. The CDR3 spells CASSFALAGGPDTQYF. CDR3 in DNA: TGTGCCAGCAGCTTCGCGCTAGCGGGAGGGCCTGATACGCAGTATTTT.

V is TRBV6-5 and J is TRBJ2-1; 11 nucleotides align to TRBD1. Trimming at V came to 6 bases and at J to 6 bases, leaving 7 bases not matched to a gene. CDR1 and CDR2 from the germline V gene are MNHEY and SVGAGI. CDR3 size: 15 residues. The chain's CDR3 is CASSQSGTGGNEQFF. CDR3 sequence (DNA): TGTGCCAGCAGCCAATCCGGGACAGGGGGCAATGAGCAGTTCTTC.

The chain links TRBV18 to TRBJ2-3; D is possibly TRBD2 (5 bases). The V gene's germline CDR1 is KGHSH and CDR2 LQKENI. This CDR3 region has 20 residues. The germline V and J ends were trimmed by 6 bases and 1 base, with 29 bases remaining between them. This CDR3 reads CASSPPPGFKGRIGTDTQYF. Here the CDR3 DNA reads TGTGCCAGCTCGCCTCCGCCGGGATTCAAAGGAAGGATCGGCACAGATACGCAGTATTTT.

The chain combines TRBV18 with TRBJ1-5; TRBD1 is a possible D gene (5 bases). Germline-derived CDR1 and CDR2 are KGHSH and LQKENI. CDR3 size: 16 residues. V was trimmed by 1 base and J by 2 bases, leaving 12 bases between them. CDR3 amino acids: CASSPREGDGNQPQHF. The CDR3 DNA follows: TGTGCCAGCTCACCACGGGAAGGGGATGGCAATCAGCCCCAGCATTTT.

The chain links TRBV5-1 to TRBJ2-3; 10 bases agree with TRBD1. This CDR3 spans 15 amino acids. In germline, CDR1 is SGHRS, CDR2 YFSETQ. After removal of 3 bases from V and 3 bases from J, the junction contained 4 bases not matched to a gene. The CDR3: CASSSGQGVTDTQYF. The CDR3, as DNA: TGCGCCAGCAGCTCTGGACAGGGGGTAACAGATACGCAGTATTTT.

The chain carries TRBV9 and TRBJ1-4; a weak D match, TRBD1 (5 bases). From germline, CDR1 is SGDLS and CDR2 YYNGEE. V dropped 4 bases and J dropped 2 bases, with 9 bases sitting between them. The length of the CDR3 is 14 residues. CDR3 in amino acids: CASSQGLTNEKLFF. CDR3 nucleotides: TGTGCCAGCAGCCAGGGATTGACTAATGAAAAACTGTTTTTT.

The chain recombines TRBV28 with TRBJ2-1; 7 bases align to TRBD2. Germline V gene data show CDR1 as MDHEN and CDR2 as SYDVKM. The V and J ends lost 6 bases and 8 bases, in that order; junction bases with no gene match: 10. There are 14 residues in the CDR3. The CDR3 is CASSDQGGYDEQFF. The CDR3 nucleotides are TGTGCCAGCAGCGACCAGGGAGGGTACGATGAGCAGTTCTTC. The whole variable domain, filled in from reference TRBV28 and TRBJ2-1, reads DVKVTQSSRYLVKRTGEKVFLECVQDMDHENMFWYRQDPGLGLRLIYFSYDVKMKEKGDIPEGYSVSREKKERFSLILESASTNQTSMYLCASSDQGGYDEQFFGPGTRLTVL.

This clone was found a few times. The chain is built from TRBV18 and TRBJ1-1; D ambiguous. The CDR3 extends over 13 amino acids. Germline CDR1 KGHSH, CDR2 LQKENI. With 3 bases removed from V and 1 base from J, the gap between germline ends came to 6 bases. The CDR3 sequence: CASSPRGNTEAFF. CDR3 nucleotides: TGTGCCAGCTCACCCCGCGGGAACACTGAAGCTTTCTTT. The full variable domain, completed using reference TRBV18 and TRBJ1-1, is NAGVMQNPRHLVRRRGQEARLRCSPMKGHSHVYWYRQLPEEGLKFMVYLQKENIIDESGMPKERFSAEFPKEGPSILRIQQVVRGDSAAYFCASSPRGNTEAFFGQGTRLTVV.

This clone was seen many times. The CDR3 region has the DNA TGCACCAGCAGCCAACCCCTGGACAGGGGGCTCATTTGTGGCAATCAGCCCCAGCATTTT. Protein product: CTSSQPLDRGLICGNQPQHF. The V call is TRBV1, the J call TRBJ1-5; the D segment call TRBD1 is taken from the table without a DNA check. TRBV1 corresponds to a pseudogene. The CDR3 consists of 20 residues.

Note on this clone: A junction boundary mismatches the germline segment, possibly from a read error. The chain couples TRBV29-1 to TRBJ1-2; D is ambiguous. Per the germline V gene, CDR1 is SQVTM and CDR2 is ANQGSEA. CDR3 length equals 10 residues. The CDR3: CSVEEAGWRF. In DNA form, the CDR3 reads TGCAGCGTTGAAGAGGCAGGCTGGCGCTTC.

The gene calls are TRBV10-2 and TRBJ2-2; 7 bases are shared with TRBD2. CDR1 is WSHSY and CDR2 is SAAADI in the germline V gene. The junction had 8 bases not matched to a gene; V was cut back by 7 bases and J by 6 bases. The CDR3 has 14 residues. This chain's CDR3 is CASKAGVIPGELFF. The CDR3 DNA follows: TGCGCCAGCAAGGCGGGAGTAATCCCCGGGGAGCTGTTTTTT.

The chain carries TRBV15 and TRBJ2-5; 9 nucleotides agree with TRBD2. This CDR3 comprises 14 residues. Germline CDR1 LNHNV, CDR2 YYDKDF (reference sequence). The J segment lost 7 bases and the V segment lost 4 bases, leaving 7 bases of the junction unmatched. The CDR3 sequence is CATSTGLASGTQYF. The DNA of the CDR3 is TGTGCCACCAGCACTGGACTAGCGTCCGGGACCCAGTACTTC.

The chain combines TRBV6-5 with TRBJ2-1, with D maybe TRBD2 (6 bases). Per germline, CDR1 MNHEY and CDR2 SVGAGI. Trimming cost V 7 bases and J 4 bases, with 17 bases left between them. The CDR3 extends over 15 amino acids. The CDR3, as DNA: TGTGCCAGCACCCCCGGCGGGAACAGATACAATGAGCAGTTCTTC. This codes for CASTPGGNRYNEQFF.

CDR3 DNA: TGTGCCAGCAGTTCCTCGGGACTAGCGGGGGCCAATGAGCAGTTCTTC. Amino acid sequence: CASSSSGLAGANEQFF. The chain couples TRBV6-5 to TRBJ2-1; TRBD2 agrees at 14 bases. Germline V lookup: CDR1 MNHEY, CDR2 SVGAGI. V trimming: 4 bases; J trimming: 6 bases; junction bases outside the gene matches: 5. CDR3 length: 16 residues.

A word on this clone: Within the sample, other DNA sequences also encode this same CDR3. This rearrangement joins TRBV11-2 to TRBJ1-3; a weak D match, TRBD1 (5 bases). This CDR3 is 14 amino acids long. CDR1 SGHAT and CDR2 FQNNGV come from the germline V gene. V lost 3 bases and J lost 3, with 9 bases in between. The CDR3 sequence is CASSLGGSGNTIYF. The CDR3 DNA is TGTGCCAGCAGCTTGGGGGGGAGTGGAAACACCATATATTTT.